The 9 T cell receptor beta chains in this list originate from one sample, sequenced in a study of cytomegalovirus exposure and HLA in healthy donors. This PCR relied on a set of 60 Vbeta primers and 13 Jbeta primers. Sequencing used immunoSEQ multiplex PCR; TCRdb keeps in-frame clones, though not all of them. The sample has 150,000 to 200,000 clones, approximately 67% seen once. Sequenced: PBMCs. The receptors come from a young woman in good health and CMV-seropositive.

The V call is TRBV4-1, the J call TRBJ2-2, with TRBD2 matching over 13 bases. V trimming: 2 bases; J trimming: 4 bases; junction bases outside the gene matches: 7. The CDR3 is 18 amino acids. Per the germline V gene, CDR1 is MGHRA and CDR2 is YSYEKL. The DNA for the CDR3 is TGCGCCAGCAGCCAAAATATAAGACTAGCGGGGGGCACCGGGGAGCTGTTTTTT. As protein: CASSQNIRLAGGTGELFF.

The J gene is TRBJ2-1, the V gene TRBV2, with TRBD2 matching 7 bases. V was clipped by 7 bases and J by 5 bases; unmatched bases: 11. CDR1 and CDR2 from the germline V gene are SNHLY and FYNNEI. This CDR3 spans 15 amino acids. CDR3 loop: CASKEISGKNNEQFF. The DNA for the CDR3 is TGTGCCAGCAAAGAGATAAGCGGGAAGAACAATGAGCAGTTCTTC.

V and J are TRBV27 and TRBJ2-1; TRBD2 matches 12 bases. V shed 4 bases, J shed 9 bases, and the junction held 13 bases outside the gene matches. This CDR3 region has 17 residues. The germline CDR1 and CDR2 sequences are MNHEY and SMNVEV (reference sequence). CDR3 amino acids: CASSSPSASGGAFEQFF. Written as DNA, the CDR3 is TGTGCCAGCAGTTCCCCCTCCGCTAGCGGGGGGGCCTTTGAGCAGTTCTTC.

The chain joins TRBV9 to TRBJ2-2; 7 bases align to TRBD1. The CDR3 is 15 amino acids. Losses at the gene ends were 3 bases for V and 10 bases for J; bases not matched to a gene: 12. In germline, CDR1 is SGDLS, CDR2 YYNGEE. Here the CDR3 reads CASSGGQKSSVELFF. As DNA, the CDR3 is TGTGCCAGCAGCGGGGGACAGAAGTCTTCGGTGGAGCTGTTTTTT. Full variable domain (missing parts from reference TRBV9 and TRBJ2-2): DSGVTQTPKHLITATGQRVTLRCSPRSGDLSVYWYQQSLDQGLQFLIQYYNGEERAKGNILERFSAQQFPDLHSELNLSSLELGDSALYFCASSGGQKSSVELFFGEGSRLTVL.

This chain connects TRBV7-3 to TRBJ1-1, with D hard to call. From germline, CDR1 is SGHTA and CDR2 FQGTGA. V was clipped by 6 bases and J by 2 bases, with 10 bases between them. The CDR3 is 13 amino acids. The CDR3 is CASRAATNTEAFF. In DNA form, the CDR3 reads TGTGCCAGCAGGGCCGCAACCAACACTGAAGCTTTCTTT.

The chain employs TRBV7-6 and TRBJ1-6; D might be TRBD1 (5 bases). This CDR3 comprises 18 residues. Germline V CDR1 and CDR2: SGHVS, FNYEAQ. Trimming removed 3 bases at V and 7 bases at J, with 22 bases between. The CDR3 bases are TGTGCCAGCAGCTTCTCGTACCGAAATGGCAGGGTAAATTCACCCCTCCACTTT. It specifies CASSFSYRNGRVNSPLHF.

The chain is built from TRBV5-1 and TRBJ1-6; D gene uncertain. The germline V and J ends were trimmed by 0 bases and 0 bases, with 10 bases remaining between them. This CDR3 is 17 amino acids long. Germline lookup yields CDR1 SGHRS and CDR2 YFSETQ. In DNA, the CDR3 is TGCGCCAGCAGCTTGGAATCCCGGAGCTCCTATAATTCACCCCTCCACTTT. Translated: CASSLESRSSYNSPLHF.

This clone showed up just a few times. This chain links TRBV28 with TRBJ2-7; 9 nucleotides agree with TRBD2. Trimming took 6 bases from V and 2 from J; bases not matched to a gene: 5. The CDR3 consists of 14 residues. Germline CDR1 reads MDHEN; CDR2 reads SYDVKM. This chain's CDR3 is CASRLAGLAYEQYF. The DNA of the CDR3 is TGTGCCAGCAGGCTAGCGGGACTGGCCTACGAGCAGTACTTC.

The chain uses TRBV28 and TRBJ2-7; no clear D. Per germline, CDR1 MDHEN and CDR2 SYDVKM. This CDR3 has 14 residues. Trimming removed 6 bases at V and 3 bases at J, with 15 bases between. In nucleotides, the CDR3 is TGTGCCAGCAGCCAAAGAACTTTACTCTACGAGCAGTACTTC. Protein sequence: CASSQRTLLYEQYF.